Presented here are 25 T cell receptor beta chains from one specimen sequenced in a study of T-cell memory formation after mild COVID-19. TCRdb itself ran the 5' RACE reads through MiXCR, one entry per CDR3 protein. Here the sample spans some 190,000 distinct CDR3 sequences, 18% being singletons. The sample consisted of PBMCs or a T cell subset sorted from them (not recorded which). All receptors derive from an adult woman who had mild COVID-19 (a few samples of this study predate the infection). Cell type and time point are not known.

The CDR3 here is CASSRTSGSFSHYEQYF. The CDR3 bases are TGTGCCAGCAGCAGGACTAGCGGGAGTTTTTCGCATTACGAGCAGTACTTC. This sequence joins TRBV7-2 and TRBJ2-7; 13 bases map to TRBD2. The V segment lost 5 bases and the J segment 4 bases; nucleotides outside the gene matches: 11. Germline V gene lookup returns CDR1 SGHTA and CDR2 FQGNSA. This CDR3 region has 17 residues.

The chain combines TRBV13 with TRBJ2-7; 11 bases align to TRBD2. J gave up 3 bases and V 5 bases, and 6 bases lay outside the gene matches. This CDR3 spans 15 amino acids. Germline CDR1 and CDR2: PRHDT and FYEKMQ (reference sequence). CDR3 amino acids: CASSRYSGRDYEQYF. The CDR3 DNA sequence: TGTGCCAGCAGCCGCTATAGCGGGAGGGACTACGAGCAGTACTTC.

The gene calls are TRBV12-3 or TRBV12-4 and TRBJ1-2, with 8 bases that match TRBD1. This CDR3 is 12 amino acids long. V lost 0 bases, J lost 14 bases, and 5 bases stayed unmatched. Here the CDR3 reads CASSLAQGAGTF. CDR3 sequence (DNA): TGTGCCAGCAGTTTAGCTCAGGGGGCAGGGACCTTC.

There are a few counts of this clonotype. The chain employs TRBV6-5 and TRBJ1-2, with D maybe TRBD1 (5 bases). This CDR3 contains 15 residues. The V end lost 9 bases, the J end lost 4 bases, and 21 bases lay between the germline ends. Germline V gene lookup returns CDR1 MNHEY and CDR2 SVGAGI. CDR3 DNA sequence: TGTGCCAGTACGAATCTAGACGGGACGGTCTATGGCTACACCTTC. Protein sequence: CASTNLDGTVYGYTF.

The V gene is TRBV12-3 or TRBV12-4, the J gene TRBJ1-2; tentatively, D is TRBD1 (6 bases). With 6 bases removed from V and 8 bases from J, the gap between germline ends came to 10 bases. This CDR3 contains 11 residues. The CDR3 coding sequence is TGTGCCAGCAGAGTAACAGGGGGCTACACCTTC. Its translation: CASRVTGGYTF.

The chain is built from TRBV29-1 and TRBJ2-4, with a weak D call TRBD1 (6 bases). V lost 6 bases and J lost 1, with 10 bases in between. There are 13 residues in the CDR3. CDR1 and CDR2 (germline): SQVTM, ANQGSEA. As DNA, the CDR3 is TGCAGCGTCAAACAGGGCGCCAAAAACATTCAGTACTTC. This sequence encodes CSVKQGAKNIQYF.

The J gene is TRBJ2-7, the V gene TRBV12-3 or TRBV12-4; the D call may be TRBD1 or TRBD2 (6 bases each). CDR3 length: 15 amino acids. Deletions cut 1 base from V and 3 bases from J, with 13 bases between. CDR3 coding DNA: TGTGCCAGCAGTTTAGAGGGGGGCCAATTCTACGAGCAGTACTTC. Residues: CASSLEGGQFYEQYF.

This clonotype was seen a handful of times. This chain uses TRBV6-5 with TRBJ2-1, with 10 nucleotides matching TRBD2. The trim removed 2 bases at V and 10 bases at J, leaving 2 bases unmatched. CDR1 and CDR2 (germline): MNHEY, SVGAGI. CDR3 size: 13 residues. The CDR3 reads CASSYRTSGEQFF. In DNA form, the CDR3 reads TGTGCCAGCAGTTACCGGACTAGCGGAGAGCAGTTCTTC.

CDR3 DNA: TGTGCCAGCAGCTCGACGAGCTACAATGAGCAGTTCTTC. Its protein product is CASSSTSYNEQFF. The rearrangement links TRBV7-3 to TRBJ2-1; D call uncertain. The germline CDR1 and CDR2 sequences are SGHTA and FQGTGA. The CDR3 runs to 13 residues. V was pared by 4 bases and J by 3 bases, with 7 bases between.

This clonotype was observed many times. The chain links TRBV4-1 to TRBJ1-5; maybe TRBD1 (6 bases). Germline CDR1 reads MGHRA; CDR2 reads YSYEKL. Trimming removed 3 bases from V and 4 bases from J, with 16 bases in between. The CDR3 contains 16 residues. CDR3 residues: CASSQPGQGKNQPQHF. CDR3 sequence (DNA): TGCGCCAGCAGCCAGCCAGGGCAGGGGAAGAATCAGCCCCAGCATTTT.

This clonotype was detected a few times. This rearrangement joins TRBV4-1 to TRBJ2-5; the D is unclear. Trimming took off 6 bases at V and 1 base at J, with 9 bases between the two ends. The CDR3 spans 13 residues. Germline-derived CDR1 and CDR2 are MGHRA and YSYEKL. For the CDR3, the DNA is TGCGCCAGCAGTCGGGCTGTCCAAGAGACCCAGTACTTC. It specifies CASSRAVQETQYF.

The V call is TRBV7-9, the J call TRBJ2-2; 14 bases agree with TRBD2. The CDR3 is 18 amino acids. The junction had 7 bases not matched to a gene; V was cut back by 1 base and J by 6 bases. Looked up from germline, CDR1 is SEHNR and CDR2 is FQNEAQ (reference sequence). The CDR3 nucleotides read TGTGCCAGCAGCTTAGACCCCGGACTAGCGGGAGGTTCCGGGGAGCTGTTTTTT. Its translation is CASSLDPGLAGGSGELFF.

The table lists this clonotype with a few counts. The chain recombines TRBV20-1 with TRBJ2-1; 10 bases align to TRBD1. The ends lost 3 bases at V and 4 bases at J; junction bases unmatched: 9. This CDR3 is built from 16 residues. CDR1 is DFQATT, CDR2 SNEGSKA, per germline (reference sequence). This chain's CDR3 is CSASPQGDRGYNEQFF. The CDR3 bases are TGCAGTGCTAGTCCCCAAGGGGACAGGGGATACAATGAGCAGTTCTTC.

The rearrangement uses TRBV5-5 and TRBJ1-3, with 7 bases fitting TRBD1. From germline, CDR1 is SGHKS and CDR2 YYEKEE (reference sequence). The CDR3 contains 15 residues. V gave up 3 bases and J gave up 0 bases; unmatched junction bases: 3. CDR3 sequence (DNA): TGTGCCAGCAGCTGGGACAGCAGCTCTGGAAACACCATATATTTT. Translation gives CASSWDSSSGNTIYF.

V is TRBV5-1 and J is TRBJ2-7; 8 bases match TRBD1. Germline V lookup: CDR1 SGHRS, CDR2 YFSETQ. Trimming took 5 bases from V and 3 from J; bases not matched to a gene: 13. The CDR3 has 16 residues. CDR3 residues: CASRLGVGTGDYEQYF. The CDR3 nucleotides are TGCGCCAGCAGGCTTGGGGTTGGGACAGGCGACTACGAGCAGTACTTC.

The chain is built from TRBV12-3 or TRBV12-4 and TRBJ2-3; possible D gene TRBD2, 5 bases. CDR3 length: 16 residues. With 5 bases removed from V and 5 bases from J, the gap between germline ends came to 20 bases. The CDR3 sequence: CASSPPTGNSVDTQYF. The DNA of the CDR3 is TGTGCCAGCAGTCCTCCTACGGGAAACTCTGTAGATACGCAGTATTTT.

Turning to this clonotype: At one end, the junction sequence differs from germline, possibly due to a read error. J is TRBJ2-5 and V is TRBV7-7; D may be TRBD1 or TRBD2 (7 bases each). CDR3 length: 14 residues. Germline values: CDR1 SSHAT, CDR2 FNYEAQ (reference sequence). The CDR3 nucleotides are TGTGCTAGCAGCTCGGACAGGATCCTCGCGGGAGAGTACTTC. Residues: CASSSDRILAGEYF.

This clonotype has just a few counts. The chain employs TRBV20-1 and TRBJ1-5, with 8 bases fitting TRBD1. Trimming took 2 bases from V and 4 from J; bases not matched to a gene: 4. CDR3 length: 14 residues. Looked up from germline, CDR1 is DFQATT and CDR2 is SNEGSKA (reference sequence). In DNA, the CDR3 is TGCAGTGCTAGATCTTACAGGGGGAATCAGCCCCAGCATTTT. Amino acids: CSARSYRGNQPQHF.

In its sample, this clonotype was seen a few times. This chain joins TRBV29-1 and TRBJ2-1, with D hard to call. Looked up from germline, CDR1 is SQVTM and CDR2 is ANQGSEA. Trimming left V 1 base short and J 8 bases short, with 6 bases between. CDR3 length: 11 residues. CDR3 in amino acids: CSVEVNDEQFF. The CDR3 coding sequence is TGCAGCGTTGAAGTCAACGATGAGCAGTTCTTC.

The chain is built from TRBV6-1 and TRBJ2-3, with 8 nucleotides matching TRBD1. With 7 bases clipped from V and 4 bases from J, the junction kept 7 bases outside the gene matches. Looked up from germline, CDR1 is MNHNS and CDR2 is SASEGT. The CDR3 length is 14 residues. CDR3 region: CASIRTGWADTQYF. The CDR3, as DNA: TGTGCCAGCATTCGGACAGGGTGGGCAGATACGCAGTATTTT.

In this sample, this clonotype turned up a few times. The CDR3 region has the DNA TGTGCCAGCAGTTCCCCTCACTCAGGGGGTAGTGAAGCTTTCTTT. This sequence encodes CASSSPHSGGSEAFF. This chain joins TRBV12-3 or TRBV12-4 and TRBJ1-1; 7 nucleotides line up with TRBD1. Trimming at V came to 4 bases and at J to 7 bases, leaving 12 bases not matched to a gene. This CDR3 is built from 15 residues.

This chain uses TRBV5-1 with TRBJ2-1; no reliable D call. CDR1 and CDR2 (germline): SGHRS, YFSETQ. This CDR3 comprises 16 residues. V lost 0 bases to trimming and J lost 6 bases, with 16 bases between them. CDR3 sequence (DNA): TGCGCCAGCAGCTTGGGACTCGCGACGGGTGTCAATGAGCAGTTCTTC. It encodes CASSLGLATGVNEQFF.

The chain links TRBV20-1 to TRBJ2-7; possible D gene TRBD2, 6 bases. The CDR3 runs 13 residues. The germline V gene encodes CDR1 DFQATT and CDR2 SNEGSKA (reference sequence). V was shortened by 6 bases and J by 4 bases, with 16 bases between the two germline ends. The DNA for the CDR3 is TGCAGTGCCCGGGAGAACTCCCAGTACGAGCAGTACTTC. This codes for CSARENSQYEQYF.

The table lists this clonotype with many counts. V gene TRBV29-1 combines with J gene TRBJ2-2, with TRBD1 matching 10 bases. Germline V lookup: CDR1 SQVTM, CDR2 ANQGSEA. Trimming at V came to 7 bases and at J to 5 bases, leaving 10 bases not matched to a gene. This CDR3 is 15 amino acids long. The CDR3 DNA reads as TGCAGCGCTGCAACCGGGACAGGGGTTACCGGGGAGCTGTTTTTT. Protein: CSAATGTGVTGELFF.

This clonotype has ten or more counts. The chain recombines TRBV16 with TRBJ2-7; D not resolved. Germline CDR1 is KGHSY and CDR2 is FQNENV. Trimming stripped 3 bases from V and 4 bases from J, with 7 bases between. The CDR3 is made up of 12 amino acids. CDR3 protein: CASSQLGYEQYF. The CDR3 DNA sequence: TGTGCCAGCAGCCAGTTGGGTTACGAGCAGTACTTC.